This TCR beta chain is drawn from a study of shared clonotypes between healthy human individuals. Overall study findings and caveats: For naive CD4 cells, roughly 4.8% of clonotypes were shared across a few donors.

This clone was counted a few times. The antigen remains undetermined. The table came from immunoSEQ multiplex PCR; TCRdb's copy has only in-frame clones and leaves some out. The data contain around 300,000 clones, roughly 91% of them singletons. The germline V gene has CDR1 GTSNPN and CDR2 SVGIG (reference sequence). The CDR3 extends over 13 amino acids. V dropped 4 bases and J dropped 1 base, with 11 bases sitting between them. V gene TRBV30 combines with J gene TRBJ2-7, with D unresolved. The sequence was obtained from a man aged 18 to 30 in good health. Sequenced input: memory CD8+ T cells sorted from blood. The subset denotes: CD45RO+ cells pooled with CCR7-negative TemRA cells. CDR3 DNA sequence: TGTGCCTGGAATTACGAGGATTCCTACGAGCAGTACTTC. As protein: CAWNYEDSYEQYF.